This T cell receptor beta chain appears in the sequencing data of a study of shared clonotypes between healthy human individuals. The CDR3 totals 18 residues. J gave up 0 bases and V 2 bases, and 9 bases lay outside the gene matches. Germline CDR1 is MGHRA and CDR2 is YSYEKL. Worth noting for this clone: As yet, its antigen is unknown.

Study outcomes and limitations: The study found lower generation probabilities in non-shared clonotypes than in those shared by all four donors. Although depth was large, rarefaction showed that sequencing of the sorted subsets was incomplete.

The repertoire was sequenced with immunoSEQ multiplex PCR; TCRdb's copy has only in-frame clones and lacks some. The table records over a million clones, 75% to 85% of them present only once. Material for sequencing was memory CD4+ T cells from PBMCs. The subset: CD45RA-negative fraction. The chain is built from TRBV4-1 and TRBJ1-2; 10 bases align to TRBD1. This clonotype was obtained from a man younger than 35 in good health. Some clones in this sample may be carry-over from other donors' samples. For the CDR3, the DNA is TGCGCCAGCAGCCAATTCGGGACAGGGGAAGGAACTAACTATGGCTACACCTTC. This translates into CASSQFGTGEGTNYGYTF.